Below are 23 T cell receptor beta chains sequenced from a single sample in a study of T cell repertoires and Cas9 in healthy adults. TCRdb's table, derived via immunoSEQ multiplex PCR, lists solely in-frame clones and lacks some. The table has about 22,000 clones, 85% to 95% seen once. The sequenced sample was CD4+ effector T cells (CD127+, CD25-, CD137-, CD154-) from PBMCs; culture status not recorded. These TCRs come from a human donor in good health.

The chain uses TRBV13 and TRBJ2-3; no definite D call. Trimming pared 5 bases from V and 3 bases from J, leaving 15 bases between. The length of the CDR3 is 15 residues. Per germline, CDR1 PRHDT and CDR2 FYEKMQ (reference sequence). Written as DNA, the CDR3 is TGTGCCAGCAGCCCCGCCATTGGGGAAACAGATACGCAGTATTTT. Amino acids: CASSPAIGETDTQYF. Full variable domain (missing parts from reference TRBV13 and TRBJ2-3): AAGVIQSPRHLIKEKRETATLKCYPIPRHDTVYWYQQGPGQDPQFLISFYEKMQSDKGSIPDRFSAQQFSDYHSELNMSSLELGDSALYFCASSPAIGETDTQYFGPGTRLTVL.

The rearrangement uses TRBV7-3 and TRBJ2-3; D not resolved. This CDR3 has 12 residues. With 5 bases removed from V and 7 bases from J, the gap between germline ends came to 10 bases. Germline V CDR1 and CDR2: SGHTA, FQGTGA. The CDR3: CASSQDSNTQYF. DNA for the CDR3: TGTGCCAGCAGCCAAGATAGTAATACGCAGTATTTT.

The CDR3 nucleotides are TGTGCCAGCAGTTTAGAGGGTCTTAGCAATCAGCCCCAGCATTTT. Translation gives CASSLEGLSNQPQHF. This chain uses TRBV27 with TRBJ1-5; D gene uncertain. V dropped 2 bases and J dropped 0 bases, with 8 bases sitting between them. The V gene's germline CDR1 is MNHEY and CDR2 SMNVEV (reference sequence). The CDR3 is made up of 15 amino acids.

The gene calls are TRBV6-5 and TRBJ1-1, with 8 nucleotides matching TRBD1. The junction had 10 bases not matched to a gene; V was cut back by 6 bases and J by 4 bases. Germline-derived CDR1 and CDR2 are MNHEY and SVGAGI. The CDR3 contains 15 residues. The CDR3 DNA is TGTGCCAGCAGCTACAGGACAGGGAGGGCCACTGAAGCTTTCTTT. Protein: CASSYRTGRATEAFF.

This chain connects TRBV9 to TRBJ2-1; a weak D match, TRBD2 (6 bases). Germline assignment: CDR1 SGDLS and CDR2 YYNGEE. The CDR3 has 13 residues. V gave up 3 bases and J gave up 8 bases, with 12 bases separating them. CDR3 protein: CASSAPSGDEQFF. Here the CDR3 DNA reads TGTGCCAGCAGCGCCCCATCGGGAGATGAGCAGTTCTTC. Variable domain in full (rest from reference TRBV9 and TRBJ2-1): DSGVTQTPKHLITATGQRVTLRCSPRSGDLSVYWYQQSLDQGLQFLIQYYNGEERAKGNILERFSAQQFPDLHSELNLSSLELGDSALYFCASSAPSGDEQFFGPGTRLTVL.

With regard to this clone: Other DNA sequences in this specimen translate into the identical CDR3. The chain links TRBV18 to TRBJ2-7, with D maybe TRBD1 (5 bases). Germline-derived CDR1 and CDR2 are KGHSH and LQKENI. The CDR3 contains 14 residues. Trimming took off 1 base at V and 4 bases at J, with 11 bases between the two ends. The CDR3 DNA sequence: TGTGCCAGCTCACCACAAAAAGACAGTTACGAGCAGTACGTC. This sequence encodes CASSPQKDSYEQYV.

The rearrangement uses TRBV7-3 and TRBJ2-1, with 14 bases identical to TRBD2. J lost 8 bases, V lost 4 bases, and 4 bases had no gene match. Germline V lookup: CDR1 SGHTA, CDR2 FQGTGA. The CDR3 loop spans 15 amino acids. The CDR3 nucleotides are TGTGCCAGCAGCTGGGGACTAGCGGGGGTCTATGAGCAGTTCTTC. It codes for CASSWGLAGVYEQFF.

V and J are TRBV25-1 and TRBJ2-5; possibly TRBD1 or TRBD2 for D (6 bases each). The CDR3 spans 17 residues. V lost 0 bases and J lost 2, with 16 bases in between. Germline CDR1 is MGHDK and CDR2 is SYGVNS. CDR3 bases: TGTGCCAGCAGTGAATATAAGAATGTAGGGGGGCAAGAGACCCAGTACTTC. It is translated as CASSEYKNVGGQETQYF.

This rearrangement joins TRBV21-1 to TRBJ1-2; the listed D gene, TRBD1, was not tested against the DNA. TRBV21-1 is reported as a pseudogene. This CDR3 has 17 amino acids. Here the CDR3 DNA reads TGTGCCAGCAGCCTTGGACAGGGGGCGAGAGCGTCTTCTGGCTACACCTTC. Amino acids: CASSLGQGARASSGYTF.

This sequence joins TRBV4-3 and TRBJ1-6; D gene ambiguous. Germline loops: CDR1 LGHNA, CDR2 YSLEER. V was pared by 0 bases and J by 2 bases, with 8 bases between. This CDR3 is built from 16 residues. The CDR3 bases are TGCGCCAGCAGCCAAGATTCATCGCCCTATAATTCACCCCTCCACTTT. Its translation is CASSQDSSPYNSPLHF.

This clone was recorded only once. The CDR3 is CASSLAGLAGYTGELFF. CDR3 in DNA: TGCGCCAGCAGCTTGGCCGGACTAGCGGGTTACACCGGGGAGCTGTTTTTT. The rearrangement uses TRBV5-1 and TRBJ2-2; 11 nucleotides line up with TRBD2. The CDR3 extends over 17 amino acids. Germline V gene sequence: CDR1 SGHRS, CDR2 YFSETQ. Trimming at V came to 0 bases and at J to 3 bases, leaving 4 bases not matched to a gene.

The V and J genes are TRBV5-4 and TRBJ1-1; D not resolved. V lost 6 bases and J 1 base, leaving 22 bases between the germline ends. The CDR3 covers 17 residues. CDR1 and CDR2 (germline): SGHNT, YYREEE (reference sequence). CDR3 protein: CASTRDLSGGENTEAFF. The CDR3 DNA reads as TGTGCCAGCACCCGAGACTTGTCGGGTGGGGAGAACACTGAAGCTTTCTTT.

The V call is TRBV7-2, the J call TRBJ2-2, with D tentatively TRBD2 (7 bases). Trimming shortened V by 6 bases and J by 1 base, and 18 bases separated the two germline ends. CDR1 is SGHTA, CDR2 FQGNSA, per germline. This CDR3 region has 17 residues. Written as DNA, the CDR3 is TGTGCCAGCAGGCCACTCGCGGGGGCCTTGAACACCGGGGAGCTGTTTTTT. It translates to CASRPLAGALNTGELFF. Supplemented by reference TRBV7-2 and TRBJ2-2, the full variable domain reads GAGVSQSPSNKVTEKGKDVELRCDPISGHTALYWYRQSLGQGLEFLIYFQGNSAPDKSGLPSDRFSAERTGGSVSTLTIQRTQQEDSAVYLCASRPLAGALNTGELFFGEGSRLTVL.

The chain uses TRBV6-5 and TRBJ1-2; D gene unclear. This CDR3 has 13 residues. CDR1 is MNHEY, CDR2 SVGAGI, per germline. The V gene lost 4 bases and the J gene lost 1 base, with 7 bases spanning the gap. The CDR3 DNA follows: TGTGCCAGCAGTTCAGGATTTAACTATGGCTACACCTTC. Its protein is CASSSGFNYGYTF.

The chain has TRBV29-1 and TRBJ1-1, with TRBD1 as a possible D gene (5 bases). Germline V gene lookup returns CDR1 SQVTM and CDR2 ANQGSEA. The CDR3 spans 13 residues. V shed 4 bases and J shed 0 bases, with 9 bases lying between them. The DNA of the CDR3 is TGCAGCGTTGTGGGCAGGGTGAACACTGAAGCTTTCTTT. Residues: CSVVGRVNTEAFF.

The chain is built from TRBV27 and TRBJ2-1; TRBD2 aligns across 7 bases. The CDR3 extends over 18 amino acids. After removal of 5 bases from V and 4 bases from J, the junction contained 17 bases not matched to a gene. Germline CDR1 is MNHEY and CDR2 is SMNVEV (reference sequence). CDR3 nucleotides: TGTGCCAGCAGTCGCGATGTGGGCGGGAGTCCCCCGTACAATGAGCAGTTCTTC. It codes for CASSRDVGGSPPYNEQFF.

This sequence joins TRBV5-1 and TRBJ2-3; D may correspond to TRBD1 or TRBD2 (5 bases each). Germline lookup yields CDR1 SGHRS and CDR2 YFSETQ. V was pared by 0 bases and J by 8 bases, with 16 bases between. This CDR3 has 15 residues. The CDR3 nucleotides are TGCGCCAGCAGCTTGGAAGCGTCGGGGCAGGGTACGCAGTATTTT. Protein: CASSLEASGQGTQYF. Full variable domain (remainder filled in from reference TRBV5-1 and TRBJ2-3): KAGVTQTPRYLIKTRGQQVTLSCSPISGHRSVSWYQQTPGQGLQFLFEYFSETQRNKGNFPGRFSGRQFSNSRSEMNVSTLELGDSALYLCASSLEASGQGTQYFGPGTRLTVL.

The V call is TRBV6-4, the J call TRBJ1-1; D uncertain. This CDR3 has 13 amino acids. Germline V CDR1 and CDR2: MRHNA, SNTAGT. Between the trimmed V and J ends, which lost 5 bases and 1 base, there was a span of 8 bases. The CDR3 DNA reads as TGTGCCAGCAGTACTAGCGAGAACACTGAAGCTTTCTTT. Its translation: CASSTSENTEAFF.

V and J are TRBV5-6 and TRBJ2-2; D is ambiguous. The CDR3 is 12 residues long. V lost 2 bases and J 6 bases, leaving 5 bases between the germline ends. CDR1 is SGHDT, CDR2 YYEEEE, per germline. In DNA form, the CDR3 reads TGTGCCAGCAGCTTTTACTCCGGGGAGCTGTTTTTT. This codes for CASSFYSGELFF.

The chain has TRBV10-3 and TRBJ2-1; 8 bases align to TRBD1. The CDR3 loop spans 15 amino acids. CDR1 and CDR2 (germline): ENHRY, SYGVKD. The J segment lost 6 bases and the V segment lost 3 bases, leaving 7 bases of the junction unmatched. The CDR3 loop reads CAISDGATGGNEQFF. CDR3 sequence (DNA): TGTGCCATCAGTGACGGGGCCACAGGGGGCAATGAGCAGTTCTTC.

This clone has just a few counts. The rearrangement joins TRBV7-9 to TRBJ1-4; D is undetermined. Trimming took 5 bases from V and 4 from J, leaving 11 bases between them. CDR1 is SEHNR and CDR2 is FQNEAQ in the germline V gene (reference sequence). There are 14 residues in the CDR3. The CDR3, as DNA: TGTGCCAGCAGCCCCCGGGCGAATAATGAAAAACTGTTTTTT. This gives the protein CASSPRANNEKLFF.

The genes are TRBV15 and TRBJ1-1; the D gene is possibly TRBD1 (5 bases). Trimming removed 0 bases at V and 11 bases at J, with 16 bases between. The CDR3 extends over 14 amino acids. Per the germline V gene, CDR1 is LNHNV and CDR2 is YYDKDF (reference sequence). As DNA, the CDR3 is TGTGCCACCAGCAGAGATACGGGGGTTAAATGGGCTTTCTTT. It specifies CATSRDTGVKWAFF.

In DNA form, the CDR3 reads TGTGCCAGCAGCCCCGACAGGGGAAGGGAGACCCAGTACTTC. It codes for CASSPDRGRETQYF. The chain couples TRBV7-9 to TRBJ2-5; TRBD1 matches at 8 bases. CDR1 is SEHNR, CDR2 FQNEAQ, per germline (reference sequence). CDR3 length: 14 residues. V gave up 5 bases and J gave up 5 bases; unmatched junction bases: 7.